The clone carrying this T cell receptor beta chain appeared many times. In germline, CDR1 is MNHEY, CDR2 SVGAGI. The CDR3 is 12 amino acids. Trimming left V 2 bases short and J 5 bases short, with 6 bases between. In each sequencing run, over 170 million TCR-beta sequences were generated from 15-18 subjects. TCRdb called the 5' RACE reads again in MiXCR, with one record for every CDR3 protein. This table holds around 44,000 distinct CDR3 sequences, roughly 15% found once. The sample originates from a study of neurological immune-mediated disorders. The sequence came from a woman in her sixties or seventies with HTLV-1-associated myelopathy (HAM/TSP). The sequencing input was CD4+ T cells from blood. The chain carries TRBV6-5 and TRBJ1-2, with a tentative D call TRBD1 (5 bases). The CDR3 nucleotides read TGTGCCAGCAGTTACGACAGATATGGCTACACCTTC. As protein: CASSYDRYGYTF.